The rows below give T cell receptor beta chains drawn from one sample of a study of T cell responses to AZD1222 COVID-19 vaccine. Assay: immunoSEQ multiplex PCR; the TCRdb copy retains only in-frame clones and omits some. The sample lists 75,000 to 85,000 clones; roughly 87% were seen once. Here the sequenced sample was peripheral blood, taken on day 0 of AZD1222 vaccination. All receptors come from an adult in good health. Both conserved end residues are part of each CDR3. A D gene is named only where the DNA matches it firmly. Not every row has a clone size; where given, it reads once, few, many or a size class.

NA TRBJ2-7 NA TRBV27 CASSLGRGYEQYF TGTGCCAGCAGTTTAGGGAGAGGATACGAGCAGTACTTC
once TRBJ1-6 TRBD1 TRBV5-1 CASSLGQGGNSPLHF TGCGCCAGCAGCTTGGGACAGGGTGGCAATTCACCCCTCCACTTT
NA TRBJ2-5 NA TRBV3-1/TRBV3-2 CASSQSGQETQYF TGTGCCAGCAGCCAATCGGGGCAAGAGACCCAGTACTTC
NA TRBJ2-7 TRBD2 TRBV18 CASSRTSGNYEQYF TGTGCCAGCTCCCGGACTAGCGGGAACTACGAGCAGTACTTC
once TRBJ2-7 NA TRBV20-1 CSISPTWEQYF TGCAGCATTAGTCCTACTTGGGAGCAGTACTTC
NA TRBJ2-2 NA TRBV10-3 CATRLNTGELFF TGTGCCACAAGGCTTAACACCGGGGAGCTGTTTTTT
NA TRBJ2-3 TRBD2 TRBV2 CASSEAASGRTDTQYF TGTGCCAGCAGTGAAGCGGCTAGCGGCCGCACAGATACGCAGTATTTT
NA TRBJ2-1 TRBD2 TRBV19 CASSKRTSGSSYNEQFF TGTGCCAGTAGTAAACGGACTAGCGGGAGCTCCTACAATGAGCAGTTCTTC
NA TRBJ2-2 NA TRBV5-1 CASSFKTGELFF TGCGCCAGCAGTTTTAAGACCGGGGAGCTGTTTTTT
once TRBJ1-2 NA TRBV28 CASTLGPAKVYGYTF TGTGCCAGCACTCTAGGGCCGGCAAAGGTCTATGGCTACACCTTC
once TRBJ2-7 NA TRBV5-4 CASSLEAEGDEQYF TGTGCCAGCAGCTTGGAGGCAGAGGGCGACGAGCAGTACTTC
NA TRBJ1-1 TRBD1 TRBV27 CASSLTTGTAAYEAFF TGTGCCAGCAGTTTAACCACCGGGACAGCGGCATATGAAGCTTTCTTT
NA TRBJ1-4 TRBD1 TRBV18 CASSPGQTNEKLFF TGTGCCAGCTCACCGGGACAGACCAATGAAAAACTGTTTTTT
once TRBJ2-3 NA TRBV5-1 CASSLENRDFVPDTQYF TGCGCCAGCAGCTTGGAGAACCGGGACTTCGTCCCAGATACGCAGTATTTT
NA TRBJ2-1 NA TRBV19 CASSSLALESSYNEQFF TGTGCCAGTAGTAGCCTAGCGTTGGAGAGCTCCTACAATGAGCAGTTCTTC